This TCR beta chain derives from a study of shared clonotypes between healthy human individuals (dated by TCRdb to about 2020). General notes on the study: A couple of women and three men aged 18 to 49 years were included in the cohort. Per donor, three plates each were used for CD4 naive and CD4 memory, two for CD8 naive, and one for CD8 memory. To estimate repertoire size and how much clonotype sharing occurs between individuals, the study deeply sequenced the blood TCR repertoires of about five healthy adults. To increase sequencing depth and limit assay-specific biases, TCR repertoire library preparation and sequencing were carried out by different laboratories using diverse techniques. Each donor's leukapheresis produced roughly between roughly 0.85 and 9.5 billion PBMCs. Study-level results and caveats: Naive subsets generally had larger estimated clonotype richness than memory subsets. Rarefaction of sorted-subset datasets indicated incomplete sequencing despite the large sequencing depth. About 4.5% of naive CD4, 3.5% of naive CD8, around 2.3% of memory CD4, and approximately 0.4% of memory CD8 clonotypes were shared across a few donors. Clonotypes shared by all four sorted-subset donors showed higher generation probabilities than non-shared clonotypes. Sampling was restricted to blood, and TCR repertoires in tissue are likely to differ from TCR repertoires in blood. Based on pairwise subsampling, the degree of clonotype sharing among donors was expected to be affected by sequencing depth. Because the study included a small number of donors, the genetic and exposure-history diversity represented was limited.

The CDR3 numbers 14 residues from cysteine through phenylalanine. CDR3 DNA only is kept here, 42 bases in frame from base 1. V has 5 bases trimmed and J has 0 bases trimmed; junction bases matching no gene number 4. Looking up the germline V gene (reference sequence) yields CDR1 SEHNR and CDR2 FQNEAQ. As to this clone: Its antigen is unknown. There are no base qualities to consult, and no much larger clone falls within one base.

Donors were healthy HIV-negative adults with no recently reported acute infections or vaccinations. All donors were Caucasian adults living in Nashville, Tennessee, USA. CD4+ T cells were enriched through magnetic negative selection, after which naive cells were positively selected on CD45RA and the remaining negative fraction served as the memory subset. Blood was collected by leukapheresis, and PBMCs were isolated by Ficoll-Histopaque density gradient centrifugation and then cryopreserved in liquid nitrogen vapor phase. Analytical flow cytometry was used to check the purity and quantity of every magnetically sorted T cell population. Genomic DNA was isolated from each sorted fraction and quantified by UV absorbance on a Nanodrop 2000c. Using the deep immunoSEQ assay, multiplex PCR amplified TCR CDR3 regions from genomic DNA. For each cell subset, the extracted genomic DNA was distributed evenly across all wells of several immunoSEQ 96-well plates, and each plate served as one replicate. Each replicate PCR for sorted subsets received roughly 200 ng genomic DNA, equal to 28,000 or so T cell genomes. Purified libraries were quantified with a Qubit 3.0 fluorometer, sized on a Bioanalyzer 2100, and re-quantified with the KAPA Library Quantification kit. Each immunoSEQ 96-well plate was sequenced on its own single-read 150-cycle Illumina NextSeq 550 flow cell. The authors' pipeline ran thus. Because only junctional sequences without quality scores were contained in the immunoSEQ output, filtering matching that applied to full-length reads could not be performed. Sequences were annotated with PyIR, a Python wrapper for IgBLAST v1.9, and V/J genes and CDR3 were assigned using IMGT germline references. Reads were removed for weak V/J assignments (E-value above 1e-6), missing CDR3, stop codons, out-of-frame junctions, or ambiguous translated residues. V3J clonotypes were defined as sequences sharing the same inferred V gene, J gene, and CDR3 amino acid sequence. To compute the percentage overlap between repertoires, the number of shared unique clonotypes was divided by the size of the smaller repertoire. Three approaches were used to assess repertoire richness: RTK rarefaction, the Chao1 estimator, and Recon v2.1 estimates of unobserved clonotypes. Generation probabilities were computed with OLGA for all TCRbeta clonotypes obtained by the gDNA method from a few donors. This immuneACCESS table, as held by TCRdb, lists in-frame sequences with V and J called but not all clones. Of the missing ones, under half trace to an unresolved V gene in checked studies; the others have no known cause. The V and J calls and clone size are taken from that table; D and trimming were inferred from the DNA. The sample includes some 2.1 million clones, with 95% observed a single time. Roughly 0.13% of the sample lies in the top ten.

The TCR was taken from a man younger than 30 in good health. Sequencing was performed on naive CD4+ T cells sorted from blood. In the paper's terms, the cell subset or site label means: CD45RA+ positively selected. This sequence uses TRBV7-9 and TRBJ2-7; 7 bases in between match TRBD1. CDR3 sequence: CASSRGLSSYEQYF. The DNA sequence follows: TGTGCCAGCAGCAGGGGGCTGAGCTCCTACGAGCAGTACTTC. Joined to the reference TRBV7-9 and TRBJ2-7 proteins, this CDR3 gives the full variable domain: DTGVSQNPRHKITKRGQNVTFRCDPISEHNRLYWYRQTLGQGPEFLTYFQNEAQLEKSRLLSDRFSAERPKGSFSTLEIQRTEQGDSAMYLCASSRGLSSYEQYFGPGTRLTVT.